What follows are 31 T cell receptor beta chains derived from one specimen sequenced in a study of blood T cells in healthy people across ages. The use of a sample-barcoded 5' primer and a J-beta primer mix characterized a second PCR of about 6 to 11 cycles. TCRdb re-derived calls from the 5' RACE reads in MiXCR, one entry per CDR3 protein. The sample has about 580,000 distinct CDR3 sequences, around 48% seen once. Sequencing was carried out using blood. Source of these receptors: a man at least 80 years old in good health.

The CDR3 sequence: CASSLEGGGEQFF. The DNA of the CDR3 is TGTGCCAGCAGCTTGGAGGGGGGTGGTGAGCAGTTCTTC. This chain connects TRBV7-2 to TRBJ2-1; D might be TRBD1 or TRBD2, each matching 6 bases. CDR1 and CDR2 (germline): SGHTA, FQGNSA. This CDR3 contains 13 residues. V was cut by 3 bases and J by 9 bases, with 12 bases left in between.

The rearrangement joins TRBV7-6 to TRBJ2-6; 11 bases match TRBD1. CDR1 is SGHVS and CDR2 is FNYEAQ in the germline V gene. This CDR3 comprises 19 residues. Trimming at V came to 2 bases and at J to 0 bases, leaving 6 bases not matched to a gene. For the CDR3, the DNA is TGTGCCAGCAGCTTATACGGGACAGGGGGAGCCTCTGGGGCCAACGTCCTGACTTTC. Amino acids: CASSLYGTGGASGANVLTF.

V usage is TRBV20-1 and J usage is TRBJ2-7; 12 bases align to TRBD2. Germline V gene data show CDR1 as DFQATT and CDR2 as SNEGSKA (reference sequence). Unmatched junction bases numbered 8, after V lost 3 bases and J lost 5 bases. The CDR3 is 15 residues long. In DNA, the CDR3 is TGCAGTGCTAGTCCGACTAGCGGGGGCTACAACGAGCAGTACTTC. It codes for CSASPTSGGYNEQYF.

This clonotype has at least ten counts. The rearrangement uses TRBV6-6 and TRBJ2-5; 7 bases are a match to TRBD1. In germline, CDR1 is MNHNY, CDR2 SVGAGI (reference sequence). The CDR3 totals 16 residues. With 0 bases clipped from V and 7 bases from J, the junction kept 11 bases outside the gene matches. This CDR3 reads CASSYSGDSTRGTQYF. The CDR3 DNA reads as TGTGCCAGCAGTTACTCCGGGGACAGTACCCGAGGGACCCAGTACTTC.

The rearrangement uses TRBV12-5 and TRBJ2-7; D uncertain. The J call may be mistaken, given a closer DNA end match to TRBJ2-5. The CDR3 contains 13 residues. From germline, CDR1 is LGHNT and CDR2 FRNRAP. CDR3 amino acids: CASGRERWETQYF. The CDR3 nucleotides are TGTGCTAGTGGGAGAGAGAGGTGGGAGACCCAGTACTTC.

This chain links TRBV29-1 with TRBJ2-7; the D gene is possibly TRBD1 (6 bases). From germline, CDR1 is SQVTM and CDR2 ANQGSEA. CDR3 length: 13 residues. Trimming removed 4 bases from V and 6 bases from J, with 16 bases in between. This CDR3 is CSVVVGGAGEQYF. DNA for the CDR3: TGCAGCGTTGTCGTAGGGGGTGCTGGCGAGCAGTACTTC.

The V gene is TRBV2, the J gene TRBJ2-2; TRBD1 aligns across 8 bases. CDR3 length: 14 amino acids. The trim removed 7 bases at V and 4 bases at J, leaving 5 bases unmatched. Germline loops: CDR1 SNHLY, CDR2 FYNNEI. The CDR3 loop is CASTRQGSTGELFF. CDR3 in DNA: TGTGCCAGCACAAGACAGGGGTCCACCGGGGAGCTGTTTTTT.

The chain recombines TRBV7-2 with TRBJ2-7, with 9 bases lining up with TRBD1. The V and J ends lost 4 bases and 4 bases, in that order; junction bases with no gene match: 11. CDR3 size: 16 residues. CDR1 and CDR2 (germline): SGHTA, FQGNSA. The CDR3 protein is CASSSTGQGLSYEQYF. CDR3 nucleotide sequence: TGTGCCAGCAGCTCGACGGGACAGGGTCTCTCTTACGAGCAGTACTTC.

V and J are TRBV6-6 and TRBJ2-5, with 7 nucleotides matching TRBD2. This CDR3 contains 14 residues. CDR1 is MNHNY and CDR2 is SVGAGI in the germline V gene (reference sequence). V lost 5 bases, J lost 9 bases, and 12 bases stayed unmatched. The CDR3 is CASSGTHIREAQYF. CDR3 in DNA: TGTGCCAGCAGTGGGACGCACATCCGGGAGGCCCAGTACTTC.

About this clonotype itself: The junction departs from germline at one end; a sequencing error may be responsible. The rearrangement joins TRBV12-3 or TRBV12-4 to TRBJ2-3, with TRBD1 as a possible D gene (7 bases). The CDR3 is 15 residues long. The CDR3 here is CASSHTRGGTDTQYF. The CDR3 DNA sequence: TGTGCCAGCAGTCACACTAGAGGGGGGACAGATACGCAATATTTT.

V usage is TRBV6-5 and J usage is TRBJ2-7; TRBD1 or TRBD2 may be the D gene (5 bases each). The germline V gene encodes CDR1 MNHEY and CDR2 SVGAGI. V was shortened by 5 bases and J by 4 bases, with 21 bases between the two germline ends. The CDR3 has 16 amino acids. CDR3 bases: TGTGCCAGCAGTCCCCTAGGAACGGGCTGGGGGTACGAGCAGTACTTC. This translates into CASSPLGTGWGYEQYF.

The J gene is TRBJ2-1, the V gene TRBV7-2; D possibly corresponds to TRBD2 (7 bases). Matching the DNA end better, TRBJ2-7 makes the J call doubtful. Germline CDR1 is SGHTA and CDR2 is FQGNSA. The CDR3 covers 16 residues. For the CDR3, the DNA is TGTGCCAGCAGCGCCCGGCCGGGGGGCTCCCACAATGAGCAGTACTTC. Translation: CASSARPGGSHNEQYF.

This clonotype was seen many times. The chain joins TRBV6-6 to TRBJ1-2; possibly TRBD1 for D (5 bases). CDR1 and CDR2 (germline): MNHNY, SVGAGI (reference sequence). V lost 4 bases, J lost 4 bases, and 16 bases lay in between. The CDR3 has 15 amino acids. The CDR3 protein is CASSSPGGGSYGYTF. The CDR3 nucleotides are TGTGCCAGCAGTTCCCCGGGGGGGGGGAGCTATGGCTACACCTTC.

This chain links TRBV12-3 or TRBV12-4 with TRBJ1-4; D is undetermined. The CDR3 totals 14 residues. Trimming shortened V by 3 bases and J by 0 bases, and 5 bases separated the two germline ends. The CDR3 protein is CASSFTTTNEKLFF. CDR3 DNA: TGTGCCAGCAGTTTTACAACAACTAATGAAAAACTGTTTTTT.

This clonotype showed up just a few times. The V and J genes are TRBV9 and TRBJ2-3; D gene ambiguous. V gave up 3 bases and J gave up 0 bases, with 14 bases separating them. Germline V gene sequence: CDR1 SGDLS, CDR2 YYNGEE. The CDR3 covers 16 residues. CDR3 nucleotides: TGTGCCAGCAGCGAGGTTCCCCAAACTAGCACAGATACGCAGTATTTT. Translating it yields CASSEVPQTSTDTQYF.

This clonotype was observed a few times. J is TRBJ2-1 and V is TRBV7-9; D perhaps matches TRBD1 (5 bases). From germline, CDR1 is SEHNR and CDR2 FQNEAQ (reference sequence). Between the trimmed V and J ends, which lost 8 bases and 10 bases, there was a span of 12 bases. The CDR3 length is 11 residues. The CDR3 sequence: CASGTGPEQFF. DNA of the CDR3: TGTGCCAGCGGAACAGGTCCGGAGCAGTTCTTC.

As for this clonotype: A much larger clone is a single base away; this may be a read error. The chain has TRBV20-1 and TRBJ2-4; 16 bases match TRBD2. Trimming cost V 1 base and J 13 bases; bases outside gene matches: 16. There are 18 residues in the CDR3. CDR1 DFQATT and CDR2 SNEGSKA come from the germline V gene (reference sequence). The CDR3 coding sequence is TGCAGTGCTAGAGCCGGGACTAGCGGGAGGGCCTCTGTAGATGAGCAGTACTTC. Protein: CSARAGTSGRASVDEQYF.

V usage is TRBV6-2 or TRBV6-3 and J usage is TRBJ2-3; TRBD2 is a possible D gene (6 bases). Between the trimmed V and J ends, which lost 11 bases and 0 bases, there was a span of 15 bases. The CDR3 consists of 14 residues. Germline CDR1 and CDR2: MNHEY and SVGEGT. CDR3 nucleotide sequence: TGTGCCGCGGGGAGCGGACCTAGCACAGATACGCAGTATTTT. Amino acid sequence: CAAGSGPSTDTQYF.

In this sample, this clonotype turned up many times. This chain connects TRBV6-5 to TRBJ2-4; 9 bases are a match to TRBD2. CDR3 length: 16 amino acids. The V gene end was trimmed by 6 bases and the J gene end by 1 base; junction bases not matched to a gene: 7. Germline-derived CDR1 and CDR2 are MNHEY and SVGAGI. The CDR3 bases are TGTGCCAGCAGCCGGGCGGGAGGGCTGGCCAAAAACATTCAGTACTTC. It yields the protein CASSRAGGLAKNIQYF.

Worth noting for this clonotype: At one end the junction does not follow the germline gene, possibly because of a read error. This chain joins TRBV6-6 and TRBJ2-2; 10 nucleotides match TRBD1. From germline, CDR1 is MNHNY and CDR2 SVGAGI (reference sequence). The CDR3 is 18 amino acids. DNA of the CDR3: TGTGCCAGTAGTTACTCGACAGGGGGCATTTCGAACACCGGGGAGCTGTTTTTT. This sequence encodes CASSYSTGGISNTGELFF.

The chain joins TRBV11-2 to TRBJ1-4; D call uncertain. The CDR3 has 14 residues. In germline, CDR1 is SGHAT, CDR2 FQNNGV. The V end was cut by 7 bases, the J end by 6 bases, with 15 bases between. The CDR3 nucleotides are TGTGCCAGCACCGACGCGGGCGGGGATGAAAAACTGTTTTTT. Amino acid sequence: CASTDAGGDEKLFF.

The chain combines TRBV20-1 with TRBJ2-1; perhaps TRBD2 as D (6 bases). Trimming removed 6 bases at V and 5 bases at J, with 14 bases between. The CDR3 runs to 13 residues. Germline loops: CDR1 DFQATT, CDR2 SNEGSKA (reference sequence). CDR3 sequence reads: CSAHRDWHNEQFF. In DNA, the CDR3 is TGCAGTGCGCACCGGGACTGGCACAATGAGCAGTTCTTC.

Of note for this clonotype: A much larger clone differs from this one at a single base, so this may be a read error. The rearrangement uses TRBV6-5 and TRBJ2-5; 7 nucleotides line up with TRBD2. This CDR3 contains 15 residues. Germline V lookup: CDR1 MNHEY, CDR2 SVGAGI. The CDR3 sequence is CVSSQPGGDQETQYF. CDR3 sequence (DNA): TGTGTCAGCAGTCAGCCTGGGGGGGACCAAGAGACCCAGTACTTC.

This clonotype was found a few times. The chain has TRBV4-3 and TRBJ2-1; 9 bases align to TRBD1. CDR1 is LGHNA and CDR2 is YSLEER in the germline V gene. V was clipped by 0 bases and J by 6 bases; unmatched bases: 6. The CDR3 totals 16 residues. The CDR3, as DNA: TGCGCCAGCAGCCAAGATAGGGACAGGGTCGTCAATGAGCAGTTCTTC. It translates to CASSQDRDRVVNEQFF.

This CDR3 reads CASSQDQRARASSYNEQFF. In DNA, the CDR3 is TGCGCCAGCAGCCAAGATCAACGGGCCCGCGCGTCCTCCTACAATGAGCAGTTCTTC. This chain links TRBV4-3 with TRBJ2-1; D ambiguous. The germline CDR1 and CDR2 sequences are LGHNA and YSLEER. The V gene lost 0 bases and the J gene lost 0 bases, with 18 bases spanning the gap. The CDR3 consists of 19 residues.

This clonotype was seen many times. The CDR3 DNA is TGCAGCGTCAGGGACAGCACAGATACGCAGTATTTT. Its translation is CSVRDSTDTQYF. The rearrangement uses TRBV29-1 and TRBJ2-3, with D perhaps given as TRBD1 or TRBD2 (5 bases each). Germline lookup yields CDR1 SQVTM and CDR2 ANQGSEA. The CDR3 extends over 12 amino acids. Trimming shortened V by 6 bases and J by 0 bases, and 7 bases separated the two germline ends.

This clonotype occurred a few times. In DNA form, the CDR3 reads TGTGCCAGCAGTTTATCAGGGGGTGGTCGAGAGACCCAGTACTTC. Translated, it gives CASSLSGGGRETQYF. The rearrangement uses TRBV28 and TRBJ2-5, with TRBD1 identical over 7 bases. Per the germline V gene, CDR1 is MDHEN and CDR2 is SYDVKM. This CDR3 region has 15 residues. Trimming took 1 base from V and 4 from J; bases not matched to a gene: 6.

The chain employs TRBV27 and TRBJ2-3, with D uncertain. Deletions cut 6 bases from V and 0 bases from J, with 7 bases between. Germline V gene data show CDR1 as MNHEY and CDR2 as SMNVEV (reference sequence). The CDR3 is made up of 13 amino acids. The CDR3 DNA is TGTGCCAGCAGAGTTCACAGCACAGATACGCAGTATTTT. It codes for CASRVHSTDTQYF.

The chain is built from TRBV2 and TRBJ2-5; either TRBD1 or TRBD2 may fit D (5 bases each). The CDR3 consists of 15 residues. V was cut by 7 bases and J by 11 bases, with 26 bases left in between. Germline-derived CDR1 and CDR2 are SNHLY and FYNNEI. In DNA form, the CDR3 reads TGTGCCAGCATGGGAGAGCAGGGAACTCTCAATGAGCAGTACTTC. It is translated as CASMGEQGTLNEQYF.

The chain links TRBV30 to TRBJ2-4; possible D gene TRBD1, 6 bases. Gene TRBJ2-7 matches the end of the DNA better, so the J call may be wrong. The CDR3 contains 17 residues. Germline V CDR1 and CDR2: GTSNPN, SVGIG (reference sequence). The CDR3 DNA reads TGTGCCTGGAGTCCTACGAGGGGACAAGCCTTCACCTACGAGCAGTACTTC. This sequence encodes CAWSPTRGQAFTYEQYF.

Here the CDR3 DNA reads TGCGCCAGCAGCCGGCAACTAGCGGGGAACACAGATACGCAGTATTTT. Protein sequence: CASSRQLAGNTDTQYF. This chain joins TRBV4-3 and TRBJ2-3; TRBD2 matches at 10 bases. The CDR3 is 16 amino acids. Germline V CDR1 and CDR2: LGHNA, YSLEER. The trim removed 4 bases at V and 2 bases at J, leaving 6 bases unmatched.